This is a list of T cell receptor beta chains from one sample in a study of cytomegalovirus exposure and HLA in healthy donors. This table comes from immunoSEQ multiplex PCR, and its TCRdb copy is limited to in-frame clones, with some not included. The sample lists about 110,000 clones, 60% to 80% seen once, with approximately 2.2% in the top ten. The sample was PBMCs. These receptors were taken from a man in his late teens or twenties in good health and CMV-seronegative. The CDR3 runs from the conserved cysteine through the conserved F or W. Fields, in order: V gene, CDR3 length, CDR3 protein.

V gene: TRBV2; CDR3 length: 15; CDR3 protein: CASSEAPGTNTEAFF
V gene: TRBV5-4; CDR3 length: 15; CDR3 protein: CASSLAGPSYNEQFF
V gene: TRBV6-6; CDR3 length: 15; CDR3 protein: CASSYVGSSGNTIYF
V gene: TRBV2; CDR3 length: 14; CDR3 protein: CASSDNLRNSPLHF
V gene: TRBV7-3; CDR3 length: 16; CDR3 protein: CASSLLPGTGEETQYF
V gene: TRBV5-1; CDR3 length: 16; CDR3 protein: CASTLGLAGLWGEQYF
V gene: TRBV4-2; CDR3 length: 12; CDR3 protein: CASSQANSPLHF
V gene: TRBV5-8; CDR3 length: 15; CDR3 protein: CASSLTSAATGELFF
V gene: TRBV5-1; CDR3 length: 12; CDR3 protein: CASSRQADTQYF
V gene: TRBV11-2; CDR3 length: 17; CDR3 protein: CASSLGLAGGSTDTQYF
V gene: TRBV5-4; CDR3 length: 11; CDR3 protein: CASSASVSYTF
V gene: TRBV23-1; CDR3 length: 13; CDR3 protein: CASITKAKNIQYF
V gene: TRBV6-5; CDR3 length: 15; CDR3 protein: CASKPARDRGNEQYF
V gene: TRBV5-6; CDR3 length: 15; CDR3 protein: CASSQQGQGAYEQYF
V gene: TRBV7-2; CDR3 length: 14; CDR3 protein: CASSLAPSRQPQHF
V gene: TRBV4-2; CDR3 length: 14; CDR3 protein: CASSLVLAGSEQYF
V gene: TRBV7-9; CDR3 length: 12; CDR3 protein: CASTPDEDEQFF
V gene: TRBV11-2; CDR3 length: 19; CDR3 protein: CASSLGTRLAGPSTGELFF
V gene: TRBV7-2; CDR3 length: 14; CDR3 protein: CASSLALGPNEQFF
V gene: TRBV9; CDR3 length: 15; CDR3 protein: CASSAGSRDSNEQFF
V gene: TRBV13; CDR3 length: 12; CDR3 protein: CASSKSYNEQFF
V gene: TRBV6-5; CDR3 length: 16; CDR3 protein: CASSYMEGQGGTEAFF
V gene: TRBV7-2; CDR3 length: 16; CDR3 protein: CASSLAGGIVREKLFF
V gene: TRBV19; CDR3 length: 15; CDR3 protein: CASSAGAPHTGELFF
V gene: TRBV7-8; CDR3 length: 15; CDR3 protein: CASSFETGGRETQYF
V gene: TRBV20-1; CDR3 length: 11; CDR3 protein: CSAKQPNEQFF
V gene: TRBV29-1; CDR3 length: 12; CDR3 protein: CSVETSLSEQYF
V gene: TRBV19; CDR3 length: 15; CDR3 protein: CASSTSRDRVYEQYF
V gene: TRBV7-9; CDR3 length: 15; CDR3 protein: CASSDRLGQKETQYF
V gene: TRBV6-1; CDR3 length: 14; CDR3 protein: CASSKQQGITEAFF
V gene: TRBV6-5; CDR3 length: 15; CDR3 protein: CASTQPGQGTYGYTF
V gene: TRBV5-1; CDR3 length: 16; CDR3 protein: CASSGTSGGSTDTQYF
V gene: TRBV6-4; CDR3 length: 15; CDR3 protein: CASSDSAGGGDTQYF
V gene: TRBV5-1; CDR3 length: 14; CDR3 protein: CASSLGGREGEQYF
V gene: TRBV28; CDR3 length: 13; CDR3 protein: CASTRGGNQPQHF
V gene: TRBV6-1; CDR3 length: 14; CDR3 protein: CASRADRDNSPLHF
V gene: TRBV27; CDR3 length: 11; CDR3 protein: CASSFGQEQFF
V gene: TRBV25-1; CDR3 length: 16; CDR3 protein: CASSEWGGGPYNEQFF
V gene: TRBV15; CDR3 length: 14; CDR3 protein: CATSYRGQAHEQYF
V gene: TRBV27; CDR3 length: 14; CDR3 protein: CASSPSMGHQPQHF
V gene: TRBV5-1; CDR3 length: 15; CDR3 protein: CASRGRGQIHTEAFF
V gene: TRBV29-1; CDR3 length: 12; CDR3 protein: CSVRVGSSGAFF
V gene: TRBV4-2; CDR3 length: 15; CDR3 protein: CASSQEGQGADEQYF
V gene: TRBV18; CDR3 length: 14; CDR3 protein: CASSPVVANYGYTF
V gene: TRBV9; CDR3 length: 12; CDR3 protein: CASSVGGDEQYF